This is a list of T cell receptor beta chains from one sample in a study of blood T cell repertoires in COVID-19. The method was immunoSEQ multiplex PCR; TCRdb's version includes in-frame clones alone and lacks a portion of them. The repertoire consists of 310,000 or so clones, with 83% occurring once and the leading ten covering about 1.2%. Sequencing was carried out using peripheral blood. All receptors come from a woman aged 45-65 years with acute or convalescent COVID-19. The CDR3 runs from the conserved cysteine through the conserved F or W. D genes are given only for firm matches. For some rows the clone size is stated as once, few or many, or as a class when expanded; others skip it.

V gene	J gene	clone size	D gene	CDR3 DNA	CDR3 protein
TRBV7-2	TRBJ1-1	NA	NA	TGTGCCAGCAGTTACCAGGGCGACACTGAAGCTTTCTTT	CASSYQGDTEAFF
TRBV6-2/TRBV6-3	TRBJ1-2	NA	NA	TGTGCCAGCAGCCAAGCGGGGGCGCAGTATGGCTACACCTTC	CASSQAGAQYGYTF
TRBV6-5	TRBJ1-2	NA	TRBD1	TGTGCCAGCAGTAACAGGGGCGAGTATGGCTACACCTTC	CASSNRGEYGYTF
TRBV10-2	TRBJ1-5	NA	TRBD1	TGCGCCAGCAGTGAGAGGGGGCCCCAGCCCCAGCATTTT	CASSERGPQPQHF
TRBV5-6	TRBJ1-5	NA	NA	TGTGCCAGCAGCTTGGCAGGGCAGGGAGGTCAGCCCCAGCATTTT	CASSLAGQGGQPQHF
TRBV12-3/TRBV12-4	TRBJ2-7	NA	NA	TGTGCCAGCAGGGAGTCATACGAGCAGTACTTC	CASRESYEQYF
TRBV6-5	TRBJ1-5	few	NA	TGTGCCAGCAGGGAGGACGGTCATCAGCCCCAGCATTTT	CASREDGHQPQHF
TRBV19	TRBJ2-2	NA	NA	TGTGCCAGTAGTATTGCGCCAAACGGGGAGCTGTTTTTT	CASSIAPNGELFF
TRBV9	TRBJ1-1	NA	NA	TGTGCCAGCAGCGTATCTTCGAACACTGAAGCTTTCTTT	CASSVSSNTEAFF
TRBV24-1	TRBJ1-3	NA	NA	TGTGCCACCAGTGATTTTTACGAAAGGGGGACTGGAAACACCATATATTTT	CATSDFYERGTGNTIYF
TRBV18	TRBJ1-3	NA	TRBD1	TGTGCCAGCTCACCTCGGACAGGGTCTGGAAACACCATATATTTT	CASSPRTGSGNTIYF
TRBV4-2	TRBJ2-2	NA	NA	TGTGCCAGCAGCCCCAGGGAAGGGAGGTTGGCCGGGGAGCTGTTTTTT	CASSPREGRLAGELFF
TRBV27	TRBJ2-2	NA	NA	TGTGCCAGCACCCCCGACAGAGTCACCGGGGAGCTGTTTTTT	CASTPDRVTGELFF
TRBV2	TRBJ2-3	NA	TRBD2	TGTGCCAGCGGGCCCTCTAGCGGGAGCACAGATACGCAGTATTTT	CASGPSSGSTDTQYF
TRBV4-3	TRBJ1-4	NA	TRBD1	TGCGCCAGCAGCCAAGCGGACAGGGTCGGGGAAAAACTGTTTTTT	CASSQADRVGEKLFF
TRBV19	TRBJ2-4	NA	NA	TGTGCCAGTAGTATGGCCCTGGCCTCCCGGGACATTCAGTACTTC	CASSMALASRDIQYF
TRBV7-2	TRBJ2-7	NA	TRBD2	TGTGCCAGCAGCGGACTTCTAGCGGGAGGCGTCCACGAGCAGTACTTC	CASSGLLAGGVHEQYF
TRBV10-1	TRBJ1-3	NA	NA	TGCGCCAGCAGTGACGAGGCCGCGAACTCTGGAAACACCATATATTTT	CASSDEAANSGNTIYF
TRBV10-3	TRBJ2-3	NA	NA	TGTGCCATCAGTGAGTTCAGAGATACGCAGTATTTT	CAISEFRDTQYF
TRBV3-1/TRBV3-2	TRBJ2-1	NA	NA	TGTGCCAGCAGCCAGTATGGGGCTATTGAGCAGTTCTTC	CASSQYGAIEQFF
TRBV5-6	TRBJ1-2	NA	TRBD1	TGTGCCAGCAGCTTGTTTGGACAGGGAAGAAGCTACACCTTC	CASSLFGQGRSYTF
TRBV5-1	TRBJ2-2	NA	TRBD1	TGCGCCAGCAGCGCGACAGGGGGAACAAGAGGGGAGCTGTTTTTT	CASSATGGTRGELFF